These 20 T cell receptor beta chains were sequenced from one sample in a study of blood T cell repertoires in COVID-19. The method was immunoSEQ multiplex PCR; TCRdb's version includes in-frame clones alone and lacks a portion of them. The sample consists of around 53,000 clones, about 87% of them appearing once. Sequencing was carried out using peripheral blood. These receptors all come from a man in his fifties or sixties with acute or convalescent COVID-19.

The chain links TRBV12-3 or TRBV12-4 to TRBJ1-1; D unresolved. The CDR3 loop spans 11 amino acids. The V end lost 10 bases, the J end lost 4 bases, and 10 bases lay between the germline ends. Here the CDR3 DNA reads TGTGCCACGCTGAGAAGCACTGAAGCTTTCTTT. Amino acids: CATLRSTEAFF.

In this sample, this clone turned up once. This rearrangement joins TRBV15 to TRBJ1-4, with D possibly TRBD1 on 5 matching bases. Germline V CDR1 and CDR2: LNHNV, YYDKDF (reference sequence). The CDR3 is made up of 18 amino acids. Trimming removed 5 bases from V and 2 bases from J, with 21 bases in between. CDR3 sequence (DNA): TGTGCCACCAGCCCGCCATATTGGGGGGGAGGTACTAATGAAAAACTGTTTTTT. This translates into CATSPPYWGGGTNEKLFF. The whole variable domain, filled in from reference TRBV15 and TRBJ1-4, reads DAMVIQNPRYQVTQFGKPVTLSCSQTLNHNVMYWYQQKSSQAPKLLFHYYDKDFNNEADTPDNFQSRRPNTSFCFLDIRSPGLGDTAMYLCATSPPYWGGGTNEKLFFGSGTQLSVL.

The chain combines TRBV6-2 or TRBV6-3 with TRBJ2-1; D may be TRBD2 (6 bases). The V end was cut by 2 bases, the J end by 14 bases, with 13 bases between. CDR1 and CDR2 from the germline V gene are MNHEY and SVGEGT. The CDR3 extends over 12 amino acids. Here the CDR3 DNA reads TGTGCCAGCAGTTACGGGGGACTCCCTGAGTTCTTC. It translates to CASSYGGLPEFF.

The chain joins TRBV7-9 to TRBJ1-2; 7 nucleotides agree with TRBD1. The trim removed 5 bases at V and 7 bases at J, leaving 10 bases unmatched. The CDR3 covers 14 residues. Per the germline V gene, CDR1 is SEHNR and CDR2 is FQNEAQ (reference sequence). In DNA form, the CDR3 reads TGTGCCAGCAGCAAACACAGGGGCGCTGGTGGCTACACCTTC. Its protein product is CASSKHRGAGGYTF.

The V and J genes are TRBV7-6 and TRBJ2-1, with 8 bases that match TRBD1. The J segment lost 1 base and the V segment lost 5 bases, leaving 4 bases of the junction unmatched. The CDR3 sequence is 15 residues long. Germline-derived CDR1 and CDR2 are SGHVS and FNYEAQ. The CDR3 DNA reads as TGTGCCAGCAGCACAGGACAGGGTTCCTACAATGAGCAGTTCTTC. Protein product: CASSTGQGSYNEQFF.

This clone was observed a single time. In nucleotides, the CDR3 is TGTGCCAGCTCACCATCGACAGGTTACGAGCAGTACTTC. Protein sequence: CASSPSTGYEQYF. The chain combines TRBV18 with TRBJ2-7; D perhaps matches TRBD1 (6 bases). Per germline, CDR1 KGHSH and CDR2 LQKENI. This CDR3 is 13 amino acids long. Between the trimmed V and J ends, which lost 2 bases and 4 bases, there was a span of 9 bases. The complete variable domain, with remaining parts taken from reference TRBV18 and TRBJ2-7, reads NAGVMQNPRHLVRRRGQEARLRCSPMKGHSHVYWYRQLPEEGLKFMVYLQKENIIDESGMPKERFSAEFPKEGPSILRIQQVVRGDSAAYFCASSPSTGYEQYFGPGTRLTVT.

The rearrangement links TRBV5-1 to TRBJ2-7, with 8 nucleotides matching TRBD1. V dropped 4 bases and J dropped 5; count of bases not matched to a gene: 8. Germline V gene sequence: CDR1 SGHRS, CDR2 YFSETQ. The CDR3 consists of 14 residues. The CDR3 DNA sequence: TGCGCCAGCAGCCCCGACAGGGGCCGAAACGAGCAGTACTTC. Translating it yields CASSPDRGRNEQYF.

This chain connects TRBV27 to TRBJ2-5; D is unresolved. The CDR3 runs 15 residues. CDR1 and CDR2 from the germline V gene are MNHEY and SMNVEV (reference sequence). V was clipped by 2 bases and J by 4 bases, with 14 bases between them. The CDR3 is CASSLGWRMSETQYF. CDR3 in DNA: TGTGCCAGCAGTTTAGGGTGGAGAATGTCAGAGACCCAGTACTTC.

The rearrangement uses TRBV5-4 and TRBJ1-1; TRBD1 matches at 10 bases. The trim removed 4 bases at V and 3 bases at J, leaving 6 bases unmatched. This CDR3 has 15 amino acids. Germline V gene sequence: CDR1 SGHNT, CDR2 YYREEE (reference sequence). CDR3 residues: CASSLTGGSDTEAFF. The CDR3 region has the DNA TGTGCCAGCAGCCTGACAGGGGGCAGCGACACTGAAGCTTTCTTT.

The V gene is TRBV9, the J gene TRBJ2-7; perhaps TRBD2 as D (6 bases). The germline CDR1 and CDR2 sequences are SGDLS and YYNGEE. This CDR3 has 16 amino acids. The V end was cut by 4 bases, the J end by 2 bases, with 19 bases between. The CDR3 loop is CASSPSSNRGTYEQYF. The CDR3 DNA reads as TGTGCCAGCAGCCCATCATCAAATCGGGGGACCTACGAGCAGTACTTC.

This rearrangement joins TRBV30 to TRBJ2-1; D remains ambiguous. This CDR3 region has 14 residues. Germline loops: CDR1 GTSNPN, CDR2 SVGIG (reference sequence). Trimming took 0 bases from V and 3 from J, leaving 9 bases between them. The CDR3 nucleotides read TGTGCCTGGAGTGTACGCGGCCTCTACAATGAGCAGTTCTTC. Translated, it gives CAWSVRGLYNEQFF.

The chain is built from TRBV9 and TRBJ1-4; D may be TRBD1 (5 bases). The CDR3 has 14 residues. V dropped 0 bases and J dropped 7 bases, with 10 bases sitting between them. Germline V gene sequence: CDR1 SGDLS, CDR2 YYNGEE. This CDR3 reads CASSVGQGGEKLFF. In DNA form, the CDR3 reads TGTGCCAGCAGCGTAGGGCAGGGAGGTGAAAAACTGTTTTTT.

The chain joins TRBV6-5 to TRBJ2-7, with 8 bases lining up with TRBD1. The CDR3 length is 14 residues. Germline CDR1 reads MNHEY; CDR2 reads SVGAGI. The V and J ends lost 2 bases and 4 bases, in that order; junction bases with no gene match: 4. CDR3 sequence reads: CASSYGDRGYEQYF. The CDR3 coding sequence is TGTGCCAGCAGTTACGGTGACAGGGGTTACGAGCAGTACTTC.

The rearrangement uses TRBV7-8 and TRBJ2-1, with D possibly matching TRBD1 (5 bases). This CDR3 has 14 amino acids. V lost 0 bases to trimming and J lost 12 bases, with 15 bases between them. Germline V gene data show CDR1 as SGHVS and CDR2 as FQNEAQ. CDR3 DNA: TGTGCCAGCAGCTTAGCGCAGGGCGGTTCGAGGCAGTTCTTC. It specifies CASSLAQGGSRQFF. Looking up the rest from reference TRBV7-8 and TRBJ2-1 gives the full variable domain: GAGVSQSPRYKVAKRGQDVALRCDPISGHVSLFWYQQALGQGPEFLTYFQNEAQLDKSGLPSDRFFAERPEGSVSTLKIQRTQQEDSAVYLCASSLAQGGSRQFFGPGTRLTVL.

This sequence joins TRBV9 and TRBJ2-3; TRBD2 aligns across 12 bases. Losses at the gene ends were 5 bases for V and 0 bases for J; bases not matched to a gene: 1. Germline V gene sequence: CDR1 SGDLS, CDR2 YYNGEE. This CDR3 region has 15 residues. CDR3 amino acids: CASSLAGGSTDTQYF. The CDR3 DNA sequence: TGTGCCAGCAGTCTAGCGGGGGGGAGCACAGATACGCAGTATTTT.

The chain joins TRBV19 to TRBJ1-1; no firm D call. Germline V lookup: CDR1 LNHDA, CDR2 SQIVND (reference sequence). This CDR3 region has 15 residues. Trimming removed 6 bases from V and 8 bases from J, with 22 bases in between. CDR3: CASSPRDLTWEEAFF. CDR3 DNA sequence: TGTGCCAGTAGCCCCCGGGATCTAACCTGGGAGGAAGCTTTCTTT.

This clone was seen a few times. The V gene is TRBV6-4, the J gene TRBJ1-5; D unclear. CDR1 and CDR2 from the germline V gene are MRHNA and SNTAGT. The CDR3 extends over 13 amino acids. Trimming pared 3 bases from V and 1 base from J, leaving 4 bases between. DNA for the CDR3: TGTGCCAGCAGTGAGGGCAGCAATCAGCCCCAGCATTTT. Protein product: CASSEGSNQPQHF.

The V call is TRBV5-1, the J call TRBJ2-5, with 9 nucleotides matching TRBD2. The V gene's germline CDR1 is SGHRS and CDR2 YFSETQ. The CDR3 is made up of 16 amino acids. J was trimmed by 5 bases and V by 4 bases; bases with no gene match: 12. The CDR3 sequence: CASSENIAGVLETQYF. CDR3 bases: TGCGCCAGCAGCGAAAACATAGCGGGAGTTTTGGAGACCCAGTACTTC.

This clone showed up just a few times. The chain joins TRBV19 to TRBJ1-6, with D perhaps matching TRBD1 (5 bases). V was cut by 7 bases and J by 9 bases, with 13 bases left in between. Germline loops: CDR1 LNHDA, CDR2 SQIVND (reference sequence). This CDR3 contains 13 residues. DNA for the CDR3: TGTGCCAGTACCCCGACAAGGGGTTCACCCCTCCACTTT. It codes for CASTPTRGSPLHF.

This sequence joins TRBV19 and TRBJ2-3; D is possibly TRBD1 (5 bases). The ends were cut back, 6 bases at V and 3 bases at J, with 10 bases in the middle. This CDR3 contains 13 residues. Germline CDR1 and CDR2: LNHDA and SQIVND (reference sequence). The CDR3 region is CASSDSSTDTQYF. The CDR3 nucleotides are TGTGCCAGTAGCGACAGCTCGACAGATACGCAGTATTTT. Complete variable domain (other parts from reference TRBV19 and TRBJ2-3): DGGITQSPKYLFRKEGQNVTLSCEQNLNHDAMYWYRQDPGQGLRLIYYSQIVNDFQKGDIAEGYSVSREKKESFPLTVTSAQKNPTAFYLCASSDSSTDTQYFGPGTRLTVL.